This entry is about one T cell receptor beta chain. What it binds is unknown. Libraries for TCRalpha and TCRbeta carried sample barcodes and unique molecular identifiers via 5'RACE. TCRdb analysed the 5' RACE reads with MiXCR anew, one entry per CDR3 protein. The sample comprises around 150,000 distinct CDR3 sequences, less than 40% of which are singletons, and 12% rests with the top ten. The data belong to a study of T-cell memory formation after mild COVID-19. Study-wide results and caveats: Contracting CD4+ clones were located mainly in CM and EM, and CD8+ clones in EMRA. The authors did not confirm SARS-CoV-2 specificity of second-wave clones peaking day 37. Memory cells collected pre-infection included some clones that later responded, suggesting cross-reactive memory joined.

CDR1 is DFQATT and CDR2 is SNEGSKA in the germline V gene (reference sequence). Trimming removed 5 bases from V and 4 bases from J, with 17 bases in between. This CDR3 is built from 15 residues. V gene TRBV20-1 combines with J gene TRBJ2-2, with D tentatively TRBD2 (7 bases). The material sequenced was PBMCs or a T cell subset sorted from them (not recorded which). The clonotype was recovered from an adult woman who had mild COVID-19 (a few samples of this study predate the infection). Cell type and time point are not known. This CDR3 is CSARTGGRSTGELFF. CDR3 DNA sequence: TGCAGTGCTCGAACCGGGGGGCGGAGCACCGGGGAGCTGTTTTTT.